One sample yielded the 32 T cell receptor beta chains listed below, sequenced in a study of regulatory T cells in long-lasting Graves disease. Through Arm-PCR of CDR3 regions and iRepertoire HTBI primers, TCR beta libraries were built. MiXCR, applied by TCRdb to the multiplex PCR reads, yields one record per CDR3 protein. This table has about 440,000 distinct CDR3 sequences, about 16% appearing once. Time point given: newly diagnosed GD, antithyroid drugs for less than 3 months. Researchers made the TCR library from RNA that was extracted from PBMCs. These sequences were also reported in another study, on T cells in Graves' hyperthyroidism and ophthalmopathy.

The sample was peripheral blood mononuclear cells (PBMCs), taken at new diagnosis, from a patient treated with antithyroid drugs. The receptor set was obtained from a woman in her 30s with Graves disease.

J is TRBJ1-2 and V is TRBV5-1, with 9 bases aligning to TRBD1. Germline assignment: CDR1 SGHRS and CDR2 YFSETQ. This CDR3 contains 16 residues. The V segment lost 6 bases and the J segment 4 bases; nucleotides outside the gene matches: 13. The CDR3 nucleotides are TGCGCCAGCATTCTAATGCCGGGACAGGGCTTCTATGGCTACACCTTC. Its protein is CASILMPGQGFYGYTF.

This clonotype was seen ten or more times. The V and J genes are TRBV7-8 and TRBJ1-1; no definite D call. The V and J ends lost 1 base and 11 bases respectively, with 11 bases between them. There are 12 residues in the CDR3. CDR1 and CDR2 from the germline V gene are SGHVS and FQNEAQ. CDR3 sequence (DNA): TGTGCCAGCAGCTTAGGTATCCGGGCGGCTTTCTTT. Its translation: CASSLGIRAAFF.

This clonotype was detected many times. This chain connects TRBV12-5 to TRBJ2-1; TRBD2 matches at 8 bases. The CDR3 contains 16 residues. The V segment lost 6 bases and the J segment 9 bases; nucleotides outside the gene matches: 16. CDR1 and CDR2 (germline): LGHNT, FRNRAP. The chain's CDR3 is CASGAGTRSPPGEQFF. The DNA for the CDR3 is TGTGCTAGTGGAGCCGGGACTAGGTCGCCCCCGGGTGAGCAGTTCTTC.

Many counts were recorded for this clonotype. CDR3 nucleotides: TGTGCCAGCTCACCTGACAGGGCGAATGAAAAACTGTTTTTT. Amino acid sequence: CASSPDRANEKLFF. This rearrangement joins TRBV18 to TRBJ1-4, with 7 bases matching TRBD1. Germline values: CDR1 KGHSH, CDR2 LQKENI. This CDR3 has 14 residues. V was clipped by 3 bases and J by 5 bases; unmatched bases: 3.

This clonotype was observed many times. This rearrangement joins TRBV5-1 to TRBJ1-1; D gene unclear. V was clipped by 2 bases and J by 1 base, with 6 bases between them. CDR3 length: 13 residues. From germline, CDR1 is SGHRS and CDR2 YFSETQ. CDR3 residues: CASSFDKNTEAFF. CDR3 coding DNA: TGCGCCAGCAGCTTCGACAAGAACACTGAAGCTTTCTTT.

This clonotype appeared many times. The rearrangement joins TRBV24-1 to TRBJ2-2; D might be TRBD1 (6 bases). Trimming took 2 bases from V and 0 from J, leaving 9 bases between them. The CDR3 has 16 residues. The germline gives CDR1 KGHDR, CDR2 SFDVKD. As DNA, the CDR3 is TGTGCCACCAGTGATTCCGGGACACCGAACACCGGGGAGCTGTTTTTT. Translated, it gives CATSDSGTPNTGELFF.

In its sample, this clonotype was seen many times. The chain carries TRBV12-3 or TRBV12-4 and TRBJ1-1, with D perhaps matching TRBD1 (5 bases). The CDR3 runs 13 residues. V lost 7 bases to trimming and J lost 7 bases, with 16 bases between them. The chain's CDR3 is CASTPVGAGEAFF. CDR3 DNA sequence: TGTGCCAGCACCCCCGTAGGGGCTGGTGAAGCTTTCTTT.

This clonotype was picked up many times. The rearrangement links TRBV3-1 to TRBJ2-7; 7 bases agree with TRBD1. The CDR3 sequence is 16 residues long. CDR1 and CDR2 (germline): LGHDT, YNNKEL (reference sequence). The J segment lost 3 bases and the V segment lost 1 base, leaving 9 bases of the junction unmatched. CDR3 residues: CASSQVGTAILYEQYF. As DNA, the CDR3 is TGTGCCAGCAGCCAAGTCGGGACAGCCATCCTCTACGAGCAGTACTTC.

Turning to this clonotype: A far more abundant clone sits one base away, making this likely a read error. The chain couples TRBV6-2 or TRBV6-3 to TRBJ1-2, with 7 bases identical to TRBD1. This CDR3 region has 13 residues. V dropped 8 bases and J dropped 2; count of bases not matched to a gene: 5. Germline V gene data show CDR1 as MNHEY and CDR2 as SVGEGT. In DNA, the CDR3 is TGTGCCAGCGGGTCGACAGGGAACTATGGCTACACCTTC. Translating gives CASGSTGNYGYTF.

About this clonotype itself: This may come from a read error, since a much larger clone is one base off. The chain uses TRBV28 and TRBJ2-3, with D hard to call. The DNA end is more similar to TRBJ2-7, so the J call may be wrong. The CDR3 length is 12 residues. Germline lookup yields CDR1 MDHEN and CDR2 SYDVKM. The CDR3 loop reads CASSPSPREQYF. DNA of the CDR3: TGTGCCAGCAGCCCCTCCCCCCGTGAGCAGTACTTC.

This clonotype was seen many times. This chain uses TRBV29-1 with TRBJ1-1; D is possibly TRBD1 (5 bases). CDR3 length: 12 residues. In germline, CDR1 is SQVTM, CDR2 ANQGSEA. Trimming shortened V by 6 bases and J by 5 bases, and 13 bases separated the two germline ends. CDR3 coding DNA: TGCAGCGTCGAAAAGGGGATTACTGAAGCTTTCTTT. Protein sequence: CSVEKGITEAFF.

The chain links TRBV20-1 to TRBJ2-1; TRBD2 matches 8 bases. The junction had 10 bases not matched to a gene; V was cut back by 5 bases and J by 7 bases. CDR1 DFQATT and CDR2 SNEGSKA come from the germline V gene (reference sequence). The CDR3 runs 14 residues. The CDR3 spells CSASSLAGLNEQFF. The CDR3 DNA reads as TGCAGTGCTTCGTCGCTAGCGGGCTTAAATGAGCAGTTCTTC.

This clonotype showed up many times. V usage is TRBV5-1 and J usage is TRBJ2-1, with 13 nucleotides matching TRBD2. The CDR3 loop spans 16 amino acids. Germline lookup yields CDR1 SGHRS and CDR2 YFSETQ. V gave up 3 bases and J gave up 6 bases; unmatched junction bases: 6. The CDR3 DNA sequence: TGCGCCAGCAGCTCCGGACTAGCGGGAGATACCAATGAGCAGTTCTTC. Its translation is CASSSGLAGDTNEQFF.

This clonotype has at least ten counts. This rearrangement joins TRBV5-1 to TRBJ2-7; 10 nucleotides align to TRBD1. The germline CDR1 and CDR2 sequences are SGHRS and YFSETQ. The CDR3 runs to 14 residues. With 4 bases clipped from V and 6 bases from J, the junction kept 7 bases outside the gene matches. CDR3 residues: CASSDRQGASEQYF. The CDR3 region has the DNA TGCGCCAGCAGCGATAGACAGGGGGCAAGCGAGCAGTACTTC.

There are many counts of this clonotype. This chain joins TRBV6-4 and TRBJ2-3, with D possibly matching TRBD2 (5 bases). V gave up 3 bases and J gave up 0 bases, with 13 bases separating them. CDR1 and CDR2 from the germline V gene are MRHNA and SNTAGT. The CDR3 extends over 16 amino acids. CDR3 nucleotide sequence: TGTGCCAGCAGTGAGAAGGACTCCTCTAGCACAGATACGCAGTATTTT. Encoded protein: CASSEKDSSSTDTQYF.

This clonotype was seen repeatedly, ten times or more. The chain is built from TRBV7-3 and TRBJ2-3, with 9 bases identical to TRBD2. V shed 2 bases, J shed 3 bases, and the junction held 9 bases outside the gene matches. The CDR3 contains 17 residues. Germline V gene lookup returns CDR1 SGHTA and CDR2 FQGTGA. The CDR3 is CASSLDGAGGGTDTQYF. The CDR3 DNA reads TGTGCCAGCAGCTTAGACGGCGCGGGAGGGGGGACAGATACGCAGTATTTT.

Ten or more counts support this clonotype. The chain carries TRBV27 and TRBJ2-2; no firm D call. Germline V gives CDR1 MNHEY, CDR2 SMNVEV (reference sequence). The CDR3 sequence is 12 residues long. The ends were cut back, 4 bases at V and 11 bases at J, with 11 bases in the middle. This CDR3 reads CASSSSWGELFF. CDR3 sequence (DNA): TGTGCCAGCAGTTCCTCGTGGGGAGAGCTGTTTTTT.

This clonotype was detected a few times. This chain uses TRBV5-8 with TRBJ2-3; the D gene is possibly TRBD2 (6 bases). The CDR3 sequence is 15 residues long. V lost 4 bases and J 0 bases, leaving 12 bases between the germline ends. The V gene's germline CDR1 is SGHTS and CDR2 YDEGEE. CDR3 bases: TGTGCCAGCAGCAGCTACAGCGGGAGCACAGATACGCAGTATTTT. Protein product: CASSSYSGSTDTQYF.

J is TRBJ2-1 and V is TRBV7-3; 12 bases map to TRBD2. Losses at the gene ends were 6 bases for V and 8 bases for J; bases not matched to a gene: 11. Germline CDR1 reads SGHTA; CDR2 reads FQGTGA. The CDR3 contains 16 residues. In nucleotides, the CDR3 is TGTGCCAGCAGGCCTCCGGGACTAGCGGGTTCGTATGAGCAGTTCTTC. This encodes CASRPPGLAGSYEQFF.

This clonotype showed up just a few times. The gene calls are TRBV18 and TRBJ1-5, with 7 bases lining up with TRBD1. Unmatched junction bases numbered 10, after V lost 4 bases and J lost 10 bases. Germline lookup yields CDR1 KGHSH and CDR2 LQKENI. This CDR3 spans 14 amino acids. DNA of the CDR3: TGTGCCAGCTCACGGGACAGACGTGTGGAACCCCAGCATTTT. Protein: CASSRDRRVEPQHF. Using reference TRBV18 and TRBJ1-5 for the parts outside the CDR3, the full variable domain is NAGVMQNPRHLVRRRGQEARLRCSPMKGHSHVYWYRQLPEEGLKFMVYLQKENIIDESGMPKERFSAEFPKEGPSILRIQQVVRGDSAAYFCASSRDRRVEPQHFGDGTRLSIL.

The chain is built from TRBV5-5 and TRBJ1-1; 11 bases align to TRBD1. Unmatched junction bases numbered 2, after V lost 0 bases and J lost 4 bases. This CDR3 contains 15 residues. Germline CDR1 reads SGHKS; CDR2 reads YYEKEE (reference sequence). The DNA of the CDR3 is TGTGCCAGCAGCTTGGCGGACAGGGGGCTCACTGAAGCTTTCTTT. This encodes CASSLADRGLTEAFF.

Many counts were recorded for this clonotype. The chain joins TRBV7-9 to TRBJ2-1, with no clear D. Trimming removed 5 bases from V and 7 bases from J, with 12 bases in between. The CDR3 is 13 amino acids. The germline V gene has CDR1 SEHNR and CDR2 FQNEAQ (reference sequence). In DNA form, the CDR3 reads TGTGCCAGCAGCCCCCCCCGCCTGAATGAGCAGTTCTTC. Encoded protein: CASSPPRLNEQFF.

This clonotype was seen many times. The chain carries TRBV2 and TRBJ2-1, with 12 nucleotides matching TRBD2. The germline gives CDR1 SNHLY, CDR2 FYNNEI. There are 16 residues in the CDR3. Germline trimming cut 6 bases from V and 9 bases from J; bases unmatched to any gene: 12. For the CDR3, the DNA is TGTGCCAGCAGGGCTCTAGCGGGAGGGCCGCTGGGTGAGCAGTTCTTC. Translation gives CASRALAGGPLGEQFF.

The V gene is TRBV4-1, the J gene TRBJ2-3; D possibly corresponds to TRBD2 (5 bases). Germline V CDR1 and CDR2: MGHRA, YSYEKL. Trimming shortened V by 3 bases and J by 3 bases, and 16 bases separated the two germline ends. The CDR3 runs to 16 residues. CDR3 region: CASSHSHTSGTDTQYF. CDR3 DNA: TGCGCCAGCAGCCATTCCCATACAAGCGGAACAGATACGCAGTATTTT.

This clonotype was recorded many times. This chain joins TRBV12-5 and TRBJ2-1; unclear D gene. The V end lost 0 bases, the J end lost 6 bases, and 18 bases lay between the germline ends. CDR3 length equals 17 residues. Germline loops: CDR1 LGHNT, CDR2 FRNRAP. CDR3 nucleotide sequence: TGTGCTAGTGGTTTGGTCCTTTCCGGATCCGTGTCCAATGAGCAGTTCTTC. It translates to CASGLVLSGSVSNEQFF.

This clonotype was recorded many times. The chain combines TRBV29-1 with TRBJ1-1, with unresolved D. This CDR3 comprises 11 residues. Trimming cost V 1 base and J 7 bases, with 7 bases left between them. Germline V lookup: CDR1 SQVTM, CDR2 ANQGSEA. DNA for the CDR3: TGCAGCGTTGAAGTAGGAGGTGAAGCTTTCTTT. Protein sequence: CSVEVGGEAFF.

This clonotype was seen many times. This chain connects TRBV5-1 to TRBJ2-1; D not certain. CDR1 is SGHRS and CDR2 is YFSETQ in the germline V gene. The CDR3 runs 15 residues. Between the trimmed V and J ends, which lost 0 bases and 2 bases, there was a span of 9 bases. The CDR3 coding sequence is TGCGCCAGCAGCTTGGGGGGATTCACCTACAATGAGCAGTTCTTC. Its translation: CASSLGGFTYNEQFF.

The chain links TRBV12-3 or TRBV12-4 to TRBJ1-2; TRBD1 is a possible D gene (5 bases). The germline V and J ends were trimmed by 7 bases and 8 bases, with 20 bases remaining between them. The CDR3 totals 14 residues. CDR3 protein: CASNNGTPVAGYTF. The CDR3 DNA follows: TGTGCCAGCAATAACGGGACGCCAGTGGCGGGCTACACCTTC.

V is TRBV20-1 and J is TRBJ1-6; D gene ambiguous. Germline CDR1 reads DFQATT; CDR2 reads SNEGSKA (reference sequence). The CDR3 has 11 amino acids. Trimming removed 3 bases from V and 18 bases from J, with 15 bases in between. The CDR3 nucleotides read TGCAGTGCTAGCGTGAAGAGGACGGGCCACTTT. It yields the protein CSASVKRTGHF.

The rearrangement links TRBV18 to TRBJ2-1; tentative D call: TRBD1 (5 bases). CDR3 length equals 17 residues. V shed 0 bases and J shed 0 bases, with 12 bases lying between them. In germline, CDR1 is KGHSH, CDR2 LQKENI. The CDR3 DNA sequence: TGTGCCAGCTCACCACCGGGCAGGGCGAGCTCCTACAATGAGCAGTTCTTC. Protein product: CASSPPGRASSYNEQFF.

This clonotype appeared a few times. The V gene is TRBV28, the J gene TRBJ1-4; D remains ambiguous. The CDR3 runs 11 residues. Looked up from germline, CDR1 is MDHEN and CDR2 is SYDVKM. Deletions cut 4 bases from V and 8 bases from J, with 5 bases between. The CDR3 loop is CASSYREKLFF. The CDR3 DNA reads as TGTGCCAGCAGTTACAGAGAAAAACTGTTTTTT.

This clonotype showed up many times. The V call is TRBV20-1, the J call TRBJ2-5; 11 nucleotides match TRBD2. The V and J ends lost 6 bases and 7 bases, in that order; junction bases with no gene match: 10. Germline V gives CDR1 DFQATT, CDR2 SNEGSKA (reference sequence). This CDR3 has 14 residues. The CDR3, as DNA: TGCAGTGCCTCCACTAGCGGGAGAAGAGGGACCCAGTACTTC. Protein sequence: CSASTSGRRGTQYF.